This record concerns one T cell receptor (beta chain) sequence. Its antigen is still unknown. Per-base qualities were not stored, and no clone one base away is much larger. The sample is drawn from a study of T-cell reconstitution after alpha-beta-depleted transplantation in children (dated by TCRdb to the mid-2010s). For the wider study: T-cell immune reconstitution after TCRalphabeta/CD19-depleted allogeneic hematopoietic cell transplantation in children was quantitatively tracked in the study by means of TCR repertoire profiling.

The library was prepared using PCR. Sequenced on an Illumina HiSeq 2500. TCR library preparation used molecular barcoding, with unique molecular identifiers applied to normalize quantification of the TCRbeta repertoire. TCRdb took the public reads, trimmed them with fastp at Q25, ran MiXCR for clone calling and kept in-frame beta chains. Every distinct CDR3 protein forms one entry, paired with its most common genes and DNA. Here the sample has 500,000 or so distinct CDR3 sequences; about an eighth occur a single time. Clones ranked in the top ten supply 11% to 15% of the sample. The sample's treatment or condition, from its label and the paper: allogeneic hematopoietic cell transplantation with graft depleted of TCRalphabeta T cells and CD19 B cells. The children who served as transplant recipients had been given grafts of TCRalphabeta/CD19-depleted allogeneic hematopoietic cells. Findings and caveats that apply to the study as a whole: In some patients, the high TCRbeta diversity seen at day 60 was put down to recipient T cells and intrathymic progenitors that had survived conditioning. The frequencies of hyperexpanded clones fell over the following months, and after one year, T-cell counts and TCRbeta diversity were mostly attributed to newly produced T cells. Apparently early alphabetaT-cell count recovery about two months after transplant reportedly relied on only several hundred rapidly expanded clones derived from non-depleted graft cells.

Spanning cysteine to phenylalanine, the CDR3 consists of 15 amino acids. CDR3 DNA is the only sequence kept; it has 45 bases, read in frame from the first base. V is clipped by 0 bases and J by 0 bases, and the sequence between their germline boundaries is 8 bases long. The germline V gene specifies ENHRY as CDR1 and SYGVKD as CDR2. The sequence links TRBV10-3 to TRBJ1-1; confidence is insufficient to name the D gene. The specimen comprised PBMCs, mostly from graft donor cells, sampled 180 days after TCRalphabeta/CD19-depleted stem cell transplant. The receptor was derived from a female patient aged 2-15 years who had a stem cell transplant for aplastic anemia, so the T cells may come from the graft donor. The nucleotides read TGTGCCATCAGTGAGTCTTTGGCCATGAACACTGAAGCTTTCTTT. Its translation is CAISESLAMNTEAFF.